The clone carrying this T cell receptor (beta chain) appeared a few times. The sample originates from a study of Graves' ophthalmopathy and Graves' hyperthyroidism. The CDR3 length is 16 residues. Germline lookup yields CDR1 MDHEN and CDR2 SYDVKM. The V and J ends lost 9 bases and 7 bases, in that order; junction bases with no gene match: 14. The study amplified TCR beta CDR3 regions using RNA transcripts. Second-round multiplex PCR came after first-round RT-PCR with HTBI primers. TCRdb re-called the multiplex PCR reads through MiXCR, storing one row per CDR3 protein. Here the sample spans around 1.1 million distinct CDR3 sequences, around a third being singletons.

Sequences were obtained from peripheral blood or thyroid tissue (not recorded which). This sequence was found in an adult man with Graves' hyperthyroidism. The chain recombines TRBV28 with TRBJ2-7, with 14 bases matching TRBD2. CDR3: CASRTGGLAGGREQYF. The CDR3 DNA sequence: TGTGCCAGTCGGACAGGAGGACTAGCGGGAGGTCGGGAGCAGTACTTC.